These 27 T cell receptor beta chains came from one sample sequenced in a study of T cells in Graves' hyperthyroidism and ophthalmopathy. Amplified TCR beta CDR3 regions derived from RNA transcripts. The HTBI primer set was used in a first-round RT-PCR of the TCR CDR3. TCRdb fed the multiplex PCR reads into MiXCR, producing one record per CDR3 protein. This table holds hundreds of thousands of distinct CDR3 sequences, over 35% found once. Sequenced material: blood. These receptors came from a man younger than 35 with Graves' hyperthyroidism.

This clonotype was observed at least ten times. This chain joins TRBV15 and TRBJ2-7; tentatively, D is TRBD1 or TRBD2 (5 bases each). The V end was cut by 5 bases, the J end by 2 bases, with 16 bases between. The CDR3 is 15 amino acids. From germline, CDR1 is LNHNV and CDR2 YYDKDF (reference sequence). CDR3 nucleotides: TGTGCCACCAGCCGCCGGGACGTTAGAGCCTACGAGCAGTACTTC. This encodes CATSRRDVRAYEQYF.

The rearrangement links TRBV20-1 to TRBJ2-7; tentative D call: TRBD2 (6 bases). The germline V and J ends were trimmed by 1 base and 5 bases, with 9 bases remaining between them. The CDR3 totals 12 residues. Germline lookup yields CDR1 DFQATT and CDR2 SNEGSKA (reference sequence). The CDR3 nucleotides are TGCAGTGCTAGAGTACTAGCTAACGAGCAGTACTTC. This sequence encodes CSARVLANEQYF.

Note on this clonotype: One junction end does not reproduce the germline sequence, and a read error may be involved. The rearrangement joins TRBV20-1 to TRBJ2-5; TRBD1 aligns across 9 bases. Germline CDR1 reads DFQATT; CDR2 reads SNEGSKA (reference sequence). The CDR3 covers 14 residues. CDR3 sequence: CSALQGARQEAQYF. CDR3 nucleotides: TGCAGTGCTTTACAGGGGGCGCGTCAAGAGGCCCAGTACTTC.

This clonotype was seen many times. The chain's CDR3 is CASSLTGGSETQYF. CDR3 nucleotide sequence: TGTGCCAGCAGCTTGACAGGGGGCTCAGAGACCCAGTACTTC. V and J are TRBV7-3 and TRBJ2-5; 10 positions agree with TRBD1. The CDR3 runs to 14 residues. CDR1 and CDR2 (germline): SGHTA, FQGTGA. Trimming cost V 3 bases and J 4 bases; bases outside gene matches: 2.

In regard to this clonotype: A read error may produce the germline difference seen at one junction end. The V gene is TRBV12-3 or TRBV12-4, the J gene TRBJ1-6, with a possible D match to TRBD1 (6 bases). The CDR3 sequence is 14 residues long. The CDR3 DNA reads as TGTGCCGGCAGTTTATCAGGGGTAGGCTCACCCCTCCACTTT. Its translation is CAGSLSGVGSPLHF.

The rearrangement joins TRBV7-9 to TRBJ1-1; no clear D. This CDR3 has 13 residues. V gave up 3 bases and J gave up 3 bases, with 8 bases separating them. Germline V gene lookup returns CDR1 SEHNR and CDR2 FQNEAQ (reference sequence). The CDR3 is CASSLFEDTEAFF. The CDR3 DNA is TGTGCCAGCAGCTTGTTCGAGGACACTGAAGCTTTCTTT.

This clonotype was counted at least ten times. The chain has TRBV10-3 and TRBJ2-7, with TRBD1 matching 11 bases. Germline trimming cut 10 bases from V and 5 bases from J; bases unmatched to any gene: 4. This CDR3 contains 12 residues. Germline V gene data show CDR1 as ENHRY and CDR2 as SYGVKD. CDR3 in amino acids: CATGQGVHEQYF. The CDR3 nucleotides are TGTGCCACGGGACAGGGGGTCCACGAGCAGTACTTC.

The J gene is TRBJ1-3, the V gene TRBV9; D is possibly TRBD1 (6 bases). CDR3 length: 15 amino acids. Germline V CDR1 and CDR2: SGDLS, YYNGEE. V was clipped by 4 bases and J by 8 bases, with 19 bases between them. The CDR3 reads CASSQMTGYGYTIYF. The CDR3 nucleotides are TGTGCCAGCAGCCAGATGACAGGCTATGGCTACACCATATATTTT. The whole variable domain, remainder taken from reference TRBV9 and TRBJ1-3, is DSGVTQTPKHLITATGQRVTLRCSPRSGDLSVYWYQQSLDQGLQFLIQYYNGEERAKGNILERFSAQQFPDLHSELNLSSLELGDSALYFCASSQMTGYGYTIYFGEGSWLTVV.

The chain carries TRBV7-2 and TRBJ1-4; D not resolved. Trimming pared 5 bases from V and 6 bases from J, leaving 13 bases between. Germline assignment: CDR1 SGHTA and CDR2 FQGNSA. CDR3 length: 14 amino acids. The CDR3 here is CASSRTPFDEKLFF. In DNA form, the CDR3 reads TGTGCCAGCAGCCGGACCCCGTTTGATGAAAAACTGTTTTTT.

The CDR3 DNA reads TGTGCCAGCAGCCAGAAACTAGCGGGAGGGGGGACCCAGTACTTC. It yields the protein CASSQKLAGGGTQYF. The chain combines TRBV7-8 with TRBJ2-5, with TRBD2 matching 13 bases. From germline, CDR1 is SGHVS and CDR2 FQNEAQ. The V segment lost 5 bases and the J segment 7 bases; nucleotides outside the gene matches: 7. CDR3 length: 15 amino acids.

This clonotype has at least ten counts. This chain joins TRBV19 and TRBJ1-2; D perhaps matches TRBD1 (5 bases). Trimming shortened V by 6 bases and J by 5 bases, and 16 bases separated the two germline ends. Per the germline V gene, CDR1 is LNHDA and CDR2 is SQIVND (reference sequence). This CDR3 region has 14 residues. Here the CDR3 DNA reads TGTGCCAGTAGCCCCGCAGGGTCCGCATATGGCTACACCTTC. It encodes CASSPAGSAYGYTF.

CDR3 nucleotide sequence: TGCGCCAGCAGCTTGTCCGGCGGATTCTATGGCTACACCTTC. Protein: CASSLSGGFYGYTF. V gene TRBV5-1 combines with J gene TRBJ1-2; D is unclear. Trimming took off 1 base at V and 4 bases at J, with 11 bases between the two ends. The germline V gene encodes CDR1 SGHRS and CDR2 YFSETQ. The CDR3 runs 14 residues.

This clonotype was seen at least ten times. The rearrangement links TRBV20-1 to TRBJ1-6; D gene uncertain. The CDR3 length is 13 residues. Trimming pared 4 bases from V and 5 bases from J, leaving 9 bases between. Germline lookup yields CDR1 DFQATT and CDR2 SNEGSKA (reference sequence). The CDR3 protein is CSAMPDNNSPLHF. Written as DNA, the CDR3 is TGCAGTGCTATGCCAGATAATAATTCACCCCTCCACTTT.

A few counts support this clonotype. Sequence at one end of the junction differs from germline and may be a read error. The genes are TRBV7-3 and TRBJ1-1, with TRBD1 matching 7 bases. CDR1 SGHTA and CDR2 FQGTGA come from the germline V gene. CDR3 length: 14 amino acids. CDR3 nucleotides: TGCGCCAGCAGCCATAGCAGGGGGAACCCTGAAGCTTTCTTT. This gives the protein CASSHSRGNPEAFF.

This clonotype occurred many times. The chain combines TRBV4-1 with TRBJ1-5, with D tentatively TRBD1 (5 bases). Per the germline V gene, CDR1 is MGHRA and CDR2 is YSYEKL. The CDR3 covers 13 residues. V shed 4 bases and J shed 7 bases, with 11 bases lying between them. CDR3 nucleotides: TGCGCCAGCAGCCTACAGGTAGGACAGCCCCAGCATTTT. The encoded protein is CASSLQVGQPQHF.

The rearrangement joins TRBV24-1 to TRBJ2-2; D possibly uses TRBD1 or TRBD2 (6 bases each). CDR1 and CDR2 (germline): KGHDR, SFDVKD. V was clipped by 2 bases and J by 6 bases, with 9 bases between them. CDR3 size: 14 residues. The CDR3 DNA sequence: TGTGCCACCAGTGATTCGGGGGCCTCCGGGGAGCTGTTTTTT. Protein sequence: CATSDSGASGELFF.

This clonotype was picked up a small number of times. The chain recombines TRBV5-1 with TRBJ1-4, with 9 bases fitting TRBD1. V was clipped by 3 bases and J by 8 bases; unmatched bases: 8. Germline assignment: CDR1 SGHRS and CDR2 YFSETQ. CDR3 length: 15 residues. This CDR3 reads CASSSSGQGMEKLFF. CDR3 bases: TGCGCCAGCAGCTCATCGGGACAGGGCATGGAAAAACTGTTTTTT.

In its sample, this clonotype was seen many times. The junction and the germline gene differ at one end; a read error may be behind it. The gene calls are TRBV11-3 and TRBJ1-6; D is undetermined. This CDR3 spans 14 amino acids. In germline, CDR1 is SGHNT, CDR2 YENEEA. The CDR3 DNA is TGTGCCAGCAGCATAGACACGTATAATTCACCCCTCCACTTT. This codes for CASSIDTYNSPLHF.

This clonotype was seen repeatedly, ten times or more. The V and J genes are TRBV2 and TRBJ1-4; D ambiguous. The CDR3 contains 14 residues. The germline V gene has CDR1 SNHLY and CDR2 FYNNEI. Trimming took 3 bases from V and 8 from J, leaving 13 bases between them. The CDR3 nucleotides read TGTGCCAGCAGTGAGAGCCGGGTAGAGGAAAAACTGTTTTTT. Amino acids: CASSESRVEEKLFF.

This clonotype was seen ten or more times. This chain joins TRBV2 and TRBJ1-4; 8 nucleotides align to TRBD1. This CDR3 has 15 residues. Germline loops: CDR1 SNHLY, CDR2 FYNNEI. The junction had 5 bases not matched to a gene; V was cut back by 5 bases and J by 3 bases. CDR3 residues: CASSTGGAANEKLFF. The DNA of the CDR3 is TGTGCCAGCAGTACAGGGGGAGCTGCTAATGAAAAACTGTTTTTT.

This clonotype was seen repeatedly, ten times or more. The CDR3 loop reads CASSLAGAETQYF. The CDR3 region has the DNA TGTGCCAGCAGTTTAGCAGGGGCAGAGACCCAGTACTTC. V usage is TRBV12-3 or TRBV12-4 and J usage is TRBJ2-5, with a possible D match to TRBD1 (5 bases). The V end was cut by 0 bases, the J end by 4 bases, with 6 bases between. The CDR3 extends over 13 amino acids.

CDR3 in DNA: TGCAGTGCATTAGGGCGGGCACCACAAGAGACCCAGTACTTC. Its protein product is CSALGRAPQETQYF. The genes are TRBV20-1 and TRBJ2-5, with a possible D match to TRBD2 (5 bases). CDR3 length: 14 residues. V was clipped by 6 bases and J by 2 bases, with 16 bases between them. Germline loops: CDR1 DFQATT, CDR2 SNEGSKA (reference sequence).

For this clonotype: Since no conserved phenylalanine or tryptophan closes the CDR3, a read error is the likely cause. No DNA is shown, since the ends of the CDR3 on it are uncertain; the CDR3 is the one TCRdb lists. This rearrangement joins TRBV19 to TRBJ1-6. The CDR3 adds up to 11 amino acids, both ends counted. Germline-derived CDR1 and CDR2 are LNHDA and SQIVND (reference sequence). Here the CDR3 reads CASSIQPTPNY.

V and J are TRBV4-1 and TRBJ1-1; D not resolved. The V gene's germline CDR1 is MGHRA and CDR2 YSYEKL. The CDR3 has 14 amino acids. V lost 0 bases and J lost 7, with 12 bases in between. CDR3 loop: CASSQDGSGIEAFF. CDR3 nucleotide sequence: TGCGCCAGCAGCCAAGATGGGTCAGGTATTGAAGCTTTCTTT.

This clonotype was recorded many times. The CDR3 is CSVENFKETQYF. As DNA, the CDR3 is TGCAGCGTTGAAAACTTTAAGGAGACCCAGTACTTC. This chain connects TRBV29-1 to TRBJ2-5; D gene ambiguous. V lost 2 bases and J lost 5, with 9 bases in between. There are 12 residues in the CDR3. The germline CDR1 and CDR2 sequences are SQVTM and ANQGSEA.

The chain recombines TRBV12-3 or TRBV12-4 with TRBJ1-1; the match to TRBD1 covers 7 bases. The CDR3 spans 13 residues. Trimming cost V 6 bases and J 5 bases; bases outside gene matches: 6. CDR3 protein: CASSGQVGTEAFF. CDR3 nucleotides: TGTGCCAGCAGCGGACAGGTCGGGACTGAAGCTTTCTTT.

This clonotype has a handful of counts. The chain carries TRBV12-3 or TRBV12-4 and TRBJ2-5, with TRBD1 as a possible D gene (6 bases). Trimming took 4 bases from V and 9 from J, leaving 18 bases between them. This CDR3 is built from 14 residues. The CDR3 loop is CASSSLGATPAQYF. The CDR3 DNA reads TGTGCCAGCAGTTCCCTGGGGGCCACTCCGGCCCAGTACTTC.